These 3 T cell receptor beta chains were sequenced from one sample in a study of blood T cell repertoires in COVID-19. Assay: immunoSEQ multiplex PCR; the TCRdb copy retains only in-frame clones and omits some. The data hold 130,000 to 150,000 clones, with around 90% observed a single time. The sequencing sample was made of peripheral blood. The source of these receptors is a woman aged 50 to 65 with acute or convalescent COVID-19.

The chain combines TRBV30 with TRBJ1-6, with a possible D match to TRBD1 (6 bases). Germline V gene data show CDR1 as GTSNPN and CDR2 as SVGIG (reference sequence). The CDR3 loop spans 13 amino acids. The V gene lost 1 base and the J gene lost 10 bases, with 11 bases spanning the gap. Written as DNA, the CDR3 is TGTGCCTGGAGTGGGGGGCCTGGATCACCCCTCCACTTT. Translating gives CAWSGGPGSPLHF.

V gene TRBV18 combines with J gene TRBJ2-6, with D perhaps TRBD1 (6 bases). There are 14 residues in the CDR3. The germline V and J ends were trimmed by 4 bases and 2 bases, with 6 bases remaining between them. The germline CDR1 and CDR2 sequences are KGHSH and LQKENI. The CDR3 here is CASSQGAGANVLTF. CDR3 coding DNA: TGTGCCAGCTCACAGGGGGCTGGGGCCAACGTCCTGACTTTC. Full variable domain (missing parts from reference TRBV18 and TRBJ2-6): NAGVMQNPRHLVRRRGQEARLRCSPMKGHSHVYWYRQLPEEGLKFMVYLQKENIIDESGMPKERFSAEFPKEGPSILRIQQVVRGDSAAYFCASSQGAGANVLTFGAGSRLTVL.

This clone was recorded a few times. CDR3: CASSSGQGSGYGYTF. CDR3 nucleotide sequence: TGTGCCAGCAGTTCGGGACAGGGGAGCGGCTATGGCTACACCTTC. The gene calls are TRBV27 and TRBJ1-2; the match to TRBD1 covers 10 bases. With V trimmed by 4 bases and J by 4 bases, 6 bases remained unmatched. The CDR3 spans 15 residues. Germline-derived CDR1 and CDR2 are MNHEY and SMNVEV (reference sequence).